The sample holds many counts of the clone carrying this T cell receptor (beta chain). Its matching antigen is unknown. MiXCR, run by TCRdb on the reads, gives a single entry per CDR3 protein. The data contain about 310,000 distinct CDR3 sequences, more than 20% of them seen just once; the ten biggest clones take up 10% to 15%. This sample stems from a study of T cell repertoires in cytomegalovirus infection. Across the whole study: CMV epitopes, recently identified HLA-C-restricted and well-studied HLA-B-restricted, were used. In public TCR beta signatures, there were indications of both CMV infection and matching HLA type. General observations from the study: Dominating the ex vivo response were TCR beta clonotypes that were CMV-specific and HLA-C-restricted. Pooled public TCR beta family frequency picked out CMV carriers with the relevant HLA.

Germline loops: CDR1 SGHTA, CDR2 FQGNSA. There are 11 residues in the CDR3. V lost 5 bases to trimming and J lost 5 bases, with 6 bases between them. The sequence came from a human donor in good health (CMV status not recorded). Some clones in this sample may be carry-over from other donors' samples. The chain couples TRBV7-2 to TRBJ2-5, with D unclear. The source was cultured PBMCs, collected from culture after CMV antigen stimulation. CDR3 coding DNA: TGTGCCAGCAGCCGGTTGGAGACCCAGTACTTC. Protein product: CASSRLETQYF.